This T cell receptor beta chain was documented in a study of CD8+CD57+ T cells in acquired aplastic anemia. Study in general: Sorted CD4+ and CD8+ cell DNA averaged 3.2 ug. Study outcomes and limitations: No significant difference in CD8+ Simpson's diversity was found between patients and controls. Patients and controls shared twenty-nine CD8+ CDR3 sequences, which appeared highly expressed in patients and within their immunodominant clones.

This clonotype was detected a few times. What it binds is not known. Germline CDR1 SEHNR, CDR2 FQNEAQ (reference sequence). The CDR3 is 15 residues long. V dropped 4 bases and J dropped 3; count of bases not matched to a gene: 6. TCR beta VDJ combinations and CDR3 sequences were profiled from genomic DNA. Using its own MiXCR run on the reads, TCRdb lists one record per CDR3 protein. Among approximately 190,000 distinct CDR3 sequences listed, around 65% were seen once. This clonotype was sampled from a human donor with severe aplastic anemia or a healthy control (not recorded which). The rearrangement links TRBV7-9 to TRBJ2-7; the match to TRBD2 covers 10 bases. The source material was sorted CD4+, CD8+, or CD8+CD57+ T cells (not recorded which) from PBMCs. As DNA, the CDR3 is TGTGCCAGCAGCTCATCGACTAGCGGGTACTACGAGCAGTACTTC. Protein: CASSSSTSGYYEQYF.